Listed below are T cell receptor beta chains from one sample, sequenced in a study of lymphopenia after photon versus proton radiotherapy. Sequencing used immunoSEQ multiplex PCR; TCRdb keeps in-frame clones, though not all of them. The sample records about 35,000 clones, about 93% being singletons. The sequences come from peripheral blood, collected from a patient treated with photon-based radiotherapy. All receptors come from a man aged 55 to 70 with cholangiocarcinoma. The CDR3 runs from the conserved cysteine through the conserved F or W. The D gene is left open where the match is weak. Size is omitted from some rows. Given values are once, few, many or a class for expanded clones.

j_gene,v_gene,abundance,d_gene,CDR3aa,CDR3nt
TRBJ2-7,TRBV7-9,.,.,CASSLVEEGYEQYF,TGTGCCAGCAGCTTAGTTGAGGAGGGCTACGAGCAGTACTTC
TRBJ1-4,TRBV27,.,TRBD1,CASSLRTGRRFGEKLFF,TGTGCCAGCAGTTTACGGACAGGGAGGCGGTTCGGGGAAAAACTGTTTTTT
TRBJ2-3,TRBV4-3,.,.,CASSQERPLDRPDTQYF,TGCGCCAGCAGCCAAGAACGGCCTTTGGACAGACCAGATACGCAGTATTTT
TRBJ2-3,TRBV28,.,.,CASGIWGSLSTDTQYF,TGTGCCAGCGGAATCTGGGGGAGTCTAAGCACAGATACGCAGTATTTT
TRBJ1-2,TRBV4-1,.,.,CASSQGMTGTTNYGYTF,TGCGCCAGCAGCCAAGGGATGACGGGCACGACTAACTATGGCTACACCTTC
TRBJ2-5,TRBV10-2,.,.,CASSQGTIQETQYF,TGCGCCAGCAGTCAAGGAACTATCCAAGAGACCCAGTACTTC
TRBJ1-2,TRBV11-2,few,TRBD1,CASSHAGRGRLNGYTF,TGTGCCAGCAGCCATGCGGGCAGGGGGCGATTGAATGGCTACACCTTC
TRBJ1-2,TRBV7-8,once,.,CASSLIPGARPDYGYTF,TGTGCCAGCAGCTTAATACCGGGGGCAAGGCCTGACTATGGCTACACCTTC
TRBJ2-2,TRBV7-7,.,.,CASSTAGYRSPGELFF,TGTGCCAGCAGCACGGCGGGATATAGGTCCCCCGGGGAGCTGTTTTTT
TRBJ1-4,TRBV5-1,.,.,CASSLETGTNEKLFF,TGCGCCAGCAGCTTAGAGACAGGAACTAATGAAAAACTGTTTTTT
TRBJ1-5,TRBV2,.,.,CASNRDRKNQPQHF,TGTGCCAGCAACAGAGACAGGAAGAATCAGCCCCAGCATTTT
TRBJ2-7,TRBV6-4,.,.,CASSPWRGPYEQYF,TGTGCCAGCAGCCCATGGAGGGGCCCCTACGAGCAGTACTTC
TRBJ2-3,TRBV7-3,.,TRBD1,CASSPDRGLGDTQYF,TGTGCCAGCAGCCCAGACAGGGGGCTAGGAGATACGCAGTATTTT
TRBJ1-2,TRBV9,.,.,CASSVGRERNYGYTF,TGTGCCAGCAGCGTAGGGCGGGAGCGTAACTATGGCTACACCTTC
TRBJ1-5,TRBV12-5,.,.,CASGRDIIEPQHF,TGTGCTAGTGGTCGGGACATTATCGAGCCCCAGCATTTT
TRBJ1-4,TRBV25-1,.,.,CASSPRVESEKLFF,TGTGCCAGCAGTCCGAGAGTTGAAAGTGAAAAACTGTTTTTT
TRBJ1-6,TRBV2,.,TRBD1,CASSSGTGDSPLHF,TGTGCCAGCAGTTCCGGGACAGGGGATTCACCCCTCCACTTT
TRBJ2-3,TRBV15,.,.,CATKGEYTQYF,TGTGCCACCAAAGGGGAATATACGCAGTATTTT
TRBJ2-7,TRBV5-4,.,TRBD2,CASSLDPGGRLAIISYEQYF,TGTGCCAGCAGCTTGGACCCGGGAGGGAGACTAGCAATAATATCCTACGAGCAGTACTTC
TRBJ2-2,TRBV11-2,.,TRBD1,CASSFDRGTNTGELFF,TGTGCCAGCAGCTTCGACAGGGGAACGAACACCGGGGAGCTGTTTTTT
TRBJ2-3,TRBV5-6,once,.,CASESPVTSTDTQYF,TGTGCCAGCGAAAGCCCGGTTACTAGCACAGATACGCAGTATTTT
TRBJ2-7,TRBV27,.,TRBD1,CASSLSAEGAKQYF,TGTGCCAGCAGTTTATCAGCTGAGGGGGCCAAGCAGTACTTC
TRBJ2-5,TRBV5-4,.,.,CASSLVGGETQYF,TGTGCCAGCAGCTTGGTGGGGGGCGAGACCCAGTACTTC
TRBJ2-5,TRBV10-2,.,.,CASSEPGSTLSRDLYF,TGCGCCAGCAGTGAGCCCGGATCGACCTTATCAAGAGATCTATACTTC
TRBJ2-1,TRBV7-6,once,.,CASSHGVLNEQFF,TGTGCCAGCAGTCACGGGGTGCTCAATGAGCAGTTCTTC
TRBJ2-5,TRBV5-1,.,.,CASSLDVVWETQYF,TGCGCCAGCAGCTTGGATGTGGTTTGGGAGACCCAGTACTTC
TRBJ1-2,TRBV19,.,TRBD1,CASSRTGQGAYGYTF,TGTGCCAGTAGTCGCACCGGACAGGGGGCCTATGGCTACACCTTC
TRBJ2-2,TRBV10-1,.,.,CASSPAGARTGELFF,TGCGCCAGCAGTCCCGCAGGGGCAAGGACCGGGGAGCTGTTTTTT
TRBJ2-1,TRBV9,.,.,CASSPLAEVGEQFF,TGTGCCAGCAGCCCCCTCGCGGAGGTCGGTGAGCAGTTCTTC
TRBJ2-2,TRBV2,.,.,CASSGQMNTGELFF,TGTGCCAGCAGTGGACAGATGAACACCGGGGAGCTGTTTTTT
TRBJ2-3,TRBV5-6,.,TRBD2,CASSLVAGGFTDTQYF,TGTGCCAGCAGCTTAGTAGCGGGAGGGTTCACAGATACGCAGTATTTT
TRBJ2-7,TRBV10-1,.,.,CASSDPTAYEQYF,TGCGCCAGCAGTGACCCGACAGCTTACGAGCAGTACTTC
TRBJ1-2,TRBV19,.,.,CASSEDSDYGYTF,TGTGCCAGTAGTGAGGACAGCGACTATGGCTACACCTTC
TRBJ1-2,TRBV6-5,.,.,CASTPGPRRGYTF,TGTGCCAGCACCCCCGGACCGAGACGTGGCTACACCTTC
TRBJ2-3,TRBV5-1,.,.,CASSLDLGTDTQYF,TGCGCCAGCAGCTTGGATCTGGGCACAGATACGCAGTATTTT
TRBJ1-5,TRBV6-5,.,.,CASSPHRDSNQPQHF,TGTGCCAGCAGTCCGCACCGGGACAGCAATCAGCCCCAGCATTTT
TRBJ2-7,TRBV28,.,.,CASSLAPLPDEQYF,TGTGCCAGCAGCCTCGCACCACTTCCCGACGAGCAGTACTTC
TRBJ2-1,TRBV5-4,.,.,CASSLRASGNEQFF,TGTGCCAGCAGCTTACGGGCGTCCGGCAATGAGCAGTTCTTC
TRBJ2-1,TRBV7-8,.,TRBD2,CASSLVSGVSFNEQFF,TGTGCCAGCAGCTTAGTGAGCGGGGTGTCTTTCAATGAGCAGTTCTTC
TRBJ1-5,TRBV6-5,.,.,CASSGGSGDQPQHF,TGTGCCAGCAGTGGAGGTTCAGGGGATCAGCCCCAGCATTTT
TRBJ2-2,TRBV5-4,.,.,CASSLPNTGELFF,TGTGCCAGCAGCTTGCCGAACACCGGGGAGCTGTTTTTT
TRBJ2-2,TRBV27,.,.,CASWRTANTGELFF,TGTGCCAGCTGGCGGACAGCGAACACCGGGGAGCTGTTTTTT
TRBJ2-5,TRBV11-2,.,TRBD1,CATCSGTGVQETQYF,TGTGCCACCTGCTCCGGGACAGGGGTTCAAGAGACCCAGTACTTC
TRBJ2-5,TRBV5-6,.,.,CASRYTGSETQYF,TGTGCCAGCAGGTACACAGGGTCAGAGACCCAGTACTTC
TRBJ2-5,TRBV7-2,.,.,CASSLRGLGSRWETQYF,TGTGCCAGCAGCCTTAGAGGGCTGGGCAGTCGGTGGGAGACCCAGTACTTC
TRBJ1-5,TRBV15,.,.,CATSVHRDRPQHF,TGTGCCACCAGCGTCCATCGAGATAGGCCCCAGCATTTT
TRBJ1-2,TRBV4-1,.,.,CASSPTANYGYTF,TGCGCCAGCAGCCCGACTGCTAACTATGGCTACACCTTC